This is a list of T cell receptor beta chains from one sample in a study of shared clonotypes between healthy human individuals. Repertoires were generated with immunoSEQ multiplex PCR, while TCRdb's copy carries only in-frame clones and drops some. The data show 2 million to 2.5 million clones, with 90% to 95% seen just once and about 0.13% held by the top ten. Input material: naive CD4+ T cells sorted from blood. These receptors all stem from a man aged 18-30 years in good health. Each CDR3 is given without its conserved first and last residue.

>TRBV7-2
ASSRGTSGRIFSYNEQF
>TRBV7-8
ASSLDGTDTQY
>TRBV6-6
ASRQTQGRVTGELF
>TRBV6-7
AGTSMTDTQY
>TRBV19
ASSKGTGYTGELF
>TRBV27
ASSYSLNYGYT
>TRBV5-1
ASSLNSRFEAF
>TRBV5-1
ASSLPGVSTTDTQY
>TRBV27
ASSLRVSGRAPSYEQY
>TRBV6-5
ASSYGLSYEQY
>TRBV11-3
ASSLAGEVSEQF
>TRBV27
ASSPAVGGRLYNEQF
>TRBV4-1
ASSPRQGASTDTQY